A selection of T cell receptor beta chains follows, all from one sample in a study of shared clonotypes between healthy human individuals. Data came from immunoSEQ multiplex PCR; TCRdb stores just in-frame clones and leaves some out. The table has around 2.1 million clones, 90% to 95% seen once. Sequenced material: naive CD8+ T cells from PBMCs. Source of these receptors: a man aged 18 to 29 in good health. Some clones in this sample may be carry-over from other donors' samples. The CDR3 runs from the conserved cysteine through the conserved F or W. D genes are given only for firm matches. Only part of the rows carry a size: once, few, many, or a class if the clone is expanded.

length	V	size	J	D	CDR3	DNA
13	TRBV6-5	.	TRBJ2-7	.	CASSYGGFYEQYF	TGTGCCAGCAGTTACGGAGGGTTTTACGAGCAGTACTTC
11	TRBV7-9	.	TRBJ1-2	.	CASSPKYGYTF	TGTGCCAGCAGCCCTAAATATGGCTACACCTTC
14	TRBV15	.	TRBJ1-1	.	CATSRENWNTEAFF	TGTGCCACCAGCAGAGAAAATTGGAACACTGAAGCTTTCTTT
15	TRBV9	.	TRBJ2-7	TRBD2	CASTRGGDLPYEQYF	TGTGCCAGCACCCGGGGGGGGGATCTACCCTACGAGCAGTACTTC
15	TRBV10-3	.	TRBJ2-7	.	CAISAGTVTTGEQYF	TGTGCCATCAGCGCTGGGACGGTCACTACTGGGGAGCAGTACTTC
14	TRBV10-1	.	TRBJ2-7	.	CASGPGAPYYEQYF	TGCGCCAGCGGCCCGGGCGCGCCCTACTACGAGCAGTACTTC
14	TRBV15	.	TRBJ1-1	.	CATSKSRSRTEAFF	TGTGCCACCAGCAAAAGTAGGAGTCGGACTGAAGCTTTCTTT
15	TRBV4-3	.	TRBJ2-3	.	CASSQDRAGTDTQYF	TGCGCCAGCAGCCAAGATCGAGCAGGCACAGATACGCAGTATTTT
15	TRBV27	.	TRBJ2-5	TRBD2	CASSLAASGSKTQYF	TGTGCCAGCAGTTTAGCGGCTAGCGGGAGTAAGACCCAGTACTTC
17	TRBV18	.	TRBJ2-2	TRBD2	CASSPYSGRANTGELFF	TGTGCCAGCTCACCCTATAGCGGGAGGGCGAACACCGGGGAGCTGTTTTTT
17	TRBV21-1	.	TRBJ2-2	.	CASSKGGQEMNTGELFF	TGTGCCAGCAGCAAGGGGGGGCAGGAGATGAACACCGGGGAGCTGTTTTTT
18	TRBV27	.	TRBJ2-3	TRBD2	CASSLWTSLAGAPDTQYF	TGTGCCAGCAGTTTATGGACATCACTAGCGGGAGCTCCAGATACGCAGTATTTT
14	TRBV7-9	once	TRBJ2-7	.	CASSEIGSVYEQYF	TGTGCCAGCAGCGAAATAGGGAGTGTCTACGAGCAGTACTTC